This record concerns one TCR beta chain sequence. In this sample, this clonotype turned up many times. Its antigen has not been determined. No base quality information exists; no much larger clone differs at one position. Explained via the paper, the time point label denotes: before trial treatment. Donors were enrolled in RACIN, a single-arm phase I dose-escalation trial in which nivolumab, ipilimumab, aspirin, low-dose cyclophosphamide and low-dose radiotherapy were combined. Eligible patients had advanced, TIL-negative solid tumors. The data stem from a study of low-dose radiotherapy and immunotherapy resistance in tumors (dated by TCRdb to the early 2020s). Describing the broader study: In Cohort 1, each fraction delivered 0.5 Gy every 2 weeks, and the prescribed total PTV dose was 6.5 Gy. For Cohort 2, the dose was 1 Gy per fraction given every two weeks, adding up to 13 Gy in total across 26 weeks. Nivolumab was administered intravenously as a 240 mg flat dose every two weeks, and ipilimumab was administered intravenously at 1 mg/kg every six weeks. Cyclophosphamide 200 mg/m2 was administered intravenously every two weeks, one day before each radiation and immunotherapy administration. Aspirin 300 mg was taken orally once daily by patients for four cycles, starting on cycle 1 day 1. The trial did not randomize participants into treatment groups. The translational analysis covered eight patients: three from the first dose cohort and the first five from the second dose cohort.

Reads for this sample came from an Illumina HiSeq 2500. First-strand cDNA was synthesized with Superscript III and a set of TRAV- and TRBV-specific primers, covering both TCRalpha and TCRbeta chains. TCRs were amplified with Phusion for around 20 PCR cycles, with a constant-region primer paired with the adapter attached to the V primers. Amplification of the isolated mRNA was done with the MessageAmp II aRNA Amplification Kit, which involved a roughly 17-hour in vitro transcription at 37 degrees C. The Dynabeads mRNA DIRECT Purification Kit was used to isolate mRNA for TCR sequencing. Indexed Illumina adapters were added in a second Phusion PCR of 25 to 30 cycles, and the PCR products were purified with AMPure XP beads. As for the original processing: Using custom Perl scripts, TCR sequences encoding the same protein were pooled, out-of-frame sequences were removed, and the abundance of each clonotype was computed. Any TCR sequence backed by just one read was left out of the analysis. Among the metrics used to describe the repertoires were Shannon entropy, Gini index, clonality, richness, and the frequency of TCRs shared between repertoires. TCRdb took the public reads, trimmed them with fastp at Q25, ran MiXCR for clone calling and kept in-frame beta chains. Each CDR3 protein gets just one entry, which takes the most common genes and DNA from the rows behind it. For this entry, the V and J calls and clone size follow TCRdb and not the study's own pipeline. The table for this sample lists tens of thousands of distinct CDR3 sequences; 31% of them were counted only once. 11% of the sample is in the top ten clones.

The CDR3 contains 17 residues, cysteine and phenylalanine counted. The retained sequence is limited to the CDR3, 51 bases, with the frame set at the first base. CDR1 and CDR2 (MNHNY, SVGAGI) derive from the germline V gene (reference sequence). Germline trimming amounts to 5 bases on V and 0 bases on J, with 9 as the count of junction bases outside the gene matches. This sequence uses TRBV6-6 and TRBJ1-5, and TRBD1 matches 8 of the central bases. The sequences come from PBMCs, collected before treatment. The TCR originated in a female donor with ovarian cancer. This receptor carries the CDR3 CASSIETGVSSNQPQHF. The DNA reads TGTGCCAGCAGTATCGAGACAGGGGTCAGTAGCAATCAGCCCCAGCATTTT.